Following are 23 T cell receptor beta chains from one sample sequenced in a study of T cells in narcolepsy. Assay used: immunoSEQ multiplex PCR; TCRdb lists only in-frame clones, some missing. This sample yields more than 10,000 clones, of which 60% to 80% are seen a single time; 22% belongs to the top ten. The sequenced material came from CD45RA- memory CD8+ T cells from PBMCs. These receptors all stem from a human donor with narcolepsy.

This clone has more than one count but fewer than ten. CDR3 in DNA: TGTGCCAGCAGCTTACTTGGGGGAAGTGCTGGCGGGGAGCTGTTTTTT. This translates into CASSLLGGSAGGELFF. This chain uses TRBV7-3 with TRBJ2-2; D could derive from TRBD1 or TRBD2 (5 bases each). Germline V gives CDR1 SGHTA, CDR2 FQGTGA. The ends were cut back, 2 bases at V and 7 bases at J, with 17 bases in the middle. The CDR3 contains 16 residues.

This rearrangement joins TRBV4-2 to TRBJ2-1; D uncertain. In germline, CDR1 is LGHNA, CDR2 YNFKEQ. Trimming removed 2 bases from V and 7 bases from J, with 9 bases in between. The CDR3 runs 13 residues. CDR3: CASSQSLSNEQFF. CDR3 bases: TGTGCCAGCAGCCAAAGCCTCTCAAATGAGCAGTTCTTC.

The chain uses TRBV6-5 and TRBJ2-1, with D unresolved. CDR3 length: 14 amino acids. Between the trimmed V and J ends, which lost 5 bases and 4 bases, there was a span of 12 bases. CDR1 and CDR2 from the germline V gene are MNHEY and SVGAGI. CDR3 in amino acids: CASSEGLEYNEQFF. The CDR3 DNA reads as TGTGCCAGCAGTGAAGGGCTAGAATACAATGAGCAGTTCTTC.

The chain carries TRBV30 and TRBJ2-1; a weak D match, TRBD1 (5 bases). Deletions cut 5 bases from V and 0 bases from J, with 11 bases between. The CDR3 is 14 amino acids. Looked up from germline, CDR1 is GTSNPN and CDR2 is SVGIG (reference sequence). The CDR3 spells CAWDRQSSYNEQFF. The CDR3 DNA is TGTGCCTGGGATCGACAGAGCTCCTACAATGAGCAGTTCTTC. Filled out from reference TRBV30 and TRBJ2-1, the complete variable domain reads SQTIHQWPATLVQPVGSPLSLECTVEGTSNPNLYWYRQAAGRGLQLLFYSVGIGQISSEVPQNLSASRPQDRQFILSSKKLLLSDSGFYLCAWDRQSSYNEQFFGPGTRLTVL.

The rearrangement uses TRBV27 and TRBJ2-1, with no clear D. The germline V gene has CDR1 MNHEY and CDR2 SMNVEV (reference sequence). V was shortened by 3 bases and J by 0 bases, with 15 bases between the two germline ends. This CDR3 is 17 amino acids long. The CDR3 nucleotides are TGTGCCAGCAGTTTGGATGGTGAAATTCGCTCCTACAATGAGCAGTTCTTC. This codes for CASSLDGEIRSYNEQFF.

The rearrangement uses TRBV19 and TRBJ2-3; D tentatively fits TRBD1 or TRBD2 (5 bases each). V was clipped by 5 bases and J by 7 bases, with 19 bases between them. Germline V gene lookup returns CDR1 LNHDA and CDR2 SQIVND (reference sequence). CDR3 length: 15 amino acids. CDR3 in amino acids: CASSLSGALAHTQYF. DNA of the CDR3: TGTGCCAGTAGTCTCTCCGGGGCTCTGGCACATACGCAGTATTTT.

This clone was found once. The chain links TRBV5-1 to TRBJ2-7, with 8 bases that match TRBD2. J was trimmed by 3 bases and V by 3 bases; bases with no gene match: 23. The CDR3 length is 20 residues. In germline, CDR1 is SGHRS, CDR2 YFSETQ. CDR3 nucleotides: TGCGCCAGCAGCTCTTGGCCGGACATGATAGATAGCGGGACTGTCTACGAGCAGTACTTC. Protein: CASSSWPDMIDSGTVYEQYF.

This clone was seen a handful of times. This chain links TRBV6-1 with TRBJ2-1; 10 bases fit TRBD2. The V gene end was trimmed by 2 bases and the J gene end by 2 bases; junction bases not matched to a gene: 0. The CDR3 is made up of 15 amino acids. CDR1 is MNHNS and CDR2 is SASEGT in the germline V gene. The CDR3 nucleotides are TGTGCCAGCAGTGAACTAGCGGGAGCCTACAATGAGCAGTTCTTC. Protein: CASSELAGAYNEQFF.

This chain connects TRBV7-3 to TRBJ1-1; no definite D call. The CDR3 covers 13 residues. The germline V and J ends were trimmed by 5 bases and 1 base, with 8 bases remaining between them. Germline V gene data show CDR1 as SGHTA and CDR2 as FQGTGA. The CDR3 sequence: CASSPDGNTEAFF. The CDR3 DNA follows: TGTGCCAGCAGCCCGGACGGGAACACTGAAGCTTTCTTT.

This chain links TRBV4-2 with TRBJ2-1; 12 nucleotides line up with TRBD2. The V segment lost 1 base and the J segment 1 base; nucleotides outside the gene matches: 11. This CDR3 has 20 amino acids. Per germline, CDR1 LGHNA and CDR2 YNFKEQ. CDR3 loop: CASSQGFLAGGPGSYNEQFF. The CDR3 DNA sequence: TGTGCCAGCAGCCAAGGGTTTCTAGCGGGAGGGCCGGGGTCCTACAATGAGCAGTTCTTC.

The chain links TRBV19 to TRBJ1-1; D is uncertain. The CDR3 extends over 11 amino acids. CDR1 LNHDA and CDR2 SQIVND come from the germline V gene (reference sequence). The V gene lost 3 bases and the J gene lost 8 bases, with 7 bases spanning the gap. DNA of the CDR3: TGTGCCAGTAGTATGCGCAGCGAAGCTTTCTTT. Its translation: CASSMRSEAFF. Complete variable domain (other parts from reference TRBV19 and TRBJ1-1): DGGITQSPKYLFRKEGQNVTLSCEQNLNHDAMYWYRQDPGQGLRLIYYSQIVNDFQKGDIAEGYSVSREKKESFPLTVTSAQKNPTAFYLCASSMRSEAFFGQGTRLTVV.

This clone has just one count. Other DNA variants within this sample encode the same CDR3. The chain uses TRBV4-1 and TRBJ2-7; perhaps TRBD1 as D (5 bases). CDR1 and CDR2 from the germline V gene are MGHRA and YSYEKL. This CDR3 is 15 amino acids long. The ends were cut back, 0 bases at V and 2 bases at J, with 11 bases in the middle. Here the CDR3 DNA reads TGCGCCAGCAGCCAAGATTGGGGCGCAACCTACGAGCAGTACTTC. Its protein product is CASSQDWGATYEQYF.

J is TRBJ2-3 and V is TRBV13; TRBD1 matches at 8 bases. Germline-derived CDR1 and CDR2 are PRHDT and FYEKMQ (reference sequence). CDR3 length equals 14 residues. V lost 1 base and J lost 4; bases outside the gene matches: 1. Written as DNA, the CDR3 is TGTGCCAGCAGCTTAGAACAGGGGGCAGATACGCAGTATTTT. Translating gives CASSLEQGADTQYF. Drawing the rest from reference TRBV13 and TRBJ2-3, the complete variable domain is AAGVIQSPRHLIKEKRETATLKCYPIPRHDTVYWYQQGPGQDPQFLISFYEKMQSDKGSIPDRFSAQQFSDYHSELNMSSLELGDSALYFCASSLEQGADTQYFGPGTRLTVL.

The chain carries TRBV7-9 and TRBJ2-3, with unresolved D. Germline V gene lookup returns CDR1 SEHNR and CDR2 FQNEAQ (reference sequence). Deletions cut 5 bases from V and 2 bases from J, with 2 bases between. The CDR3 is made up of 11 amino acids. The CDR3 loop is CASSVTDTQYF. CDR3 nucleotides: TGTGCCAGCAGCGTCACAGATACGCAGTATTTT.

This clone was picked up a small number of times. The gene calls are TRBV7-7 and TRBJ2-2; TRBD1 matches 8 bases. Germline values: CDR1 SSHAT, CDR2 FNYEAQ (reference sequence). With 5 bases clipped from V and 7 bases from J, the junction kept 12 bases outside the gene matches. The CDR3 length is 16 residues. CDR3 sequence: CASSPNPGGADGELFF. The CDR3 region has the DNA TGTGCCAGCAGCCCAAACCCAGGGGGCGCCGACGGGGAGCTGTTTTTT.

The chain joins TRBV27 to TRBJ2-7; 8 bases align to TRBD2. V shed 5 bases and J 7 bases; nucleotides not matched to a gene: 4. Per the germline V gene, CDR1 is MNHEY and CDR2 is SMNVEV (reference sequence). This CDR3 has 12 amino acids. The CDR3 bases are TGTGCCAGCAGTCTTATAGCGGGAGAGCAGTACTTC. Residues: CASSLIAGEQYF.

The chain uses TRBV7-2 and TRBJ1-1, with 10 positions matching TRBD1. The CDR3 is 14 residues long. Germline V gives CDR1 SGHTA, CDR2 FQGNSA. V was pared by 6 bases and J by 10 bases, with 11 bases of the junction left unmatched. CDR3 DNA sequence: TGTGCCAGCAGTTCAATGACAGGGGGCTTGGGAGCTTTCTTT. It yields the protein CASSSMTGGLGAFF. Together with reference TRBV7-2 and TRBJ1-1, the CDR3 gives the full variable domain: GAGVSQSPSNKVTEKGKDVELRCDPISGHTALYWYRQSLGQGLEFLIYFQGNSAPDKSGLPSDRFSAERTGGSVSTLTIQRTQQEDSAVYLCASSSMTGGLGAFFGQGTRLTVV.

The table lists this clone with a few counts. The rearrangement links TRBV7-8 to TRBJ2-7; no definite D call. Germline CDR1 and CDR2: SGHVS and FQNEAQ. V gave up 2 bases and J gave up 5 bases, with 16 bases separating them. This CDR3 spans 15 amino acids. The CDR3 is CASSLLPRQADEQYF. DNA of the CDR3: TGTGCCAGCAGCTTACTACCCAGGCAGGCGGACGAGCAGTACTTC.

The chain combines TRBV30 with TRBJ2-5, with D perhaps matching TRBD2 (6 bases). With 1 base removed from V and 3 bases from J, the gap between germline ends came to 12 bases. The CDR3 length is 14 residues. Germline V gives CDR1 GTSNPN, CDR2 SVGIG (reference sequence). CDR3 DNA sequence: TGTGCCTGGAGTGCACTAGCCTGGGAAGAGACCCAGTACTTC. Translating gives CAWSALAWEETQYF.

As to this clone: The sample carries other DNA sequences with the same CDR3. This sequence joins TRBV28 and TRBJ2-7; D is uncertain. CDR3 size: 14 residues. V was shortened by 3 bases and J by 3 bases, with 12 bases between the two germline ends. Germline CDR1 reads MDHEN; CDR2 reads SYDVKM. The CDR3 DNA reads TGTGCCAGCAGTTTGGGTGCTTGGGACTACGAGCAGTACTTC. It encodes CASSLGAWDYEQYF.

For this clone: Additional DNA sequences in this sample encode the identical CDR3. This chain connects TRBV6-1 to TRBJ1-2, with D uncertain. Germline V lookup: CDR1 MNHNS, CDR2 SASEGT. The CDR3 is made up of 13 amino acids. V shed 6 bases and J shed 4 bases, with 12 bases lying between them. DNA of the CDR3: TGTGCCAGCAGCTCGACATCGGGCTATGGCTACACCTTC. Translating gives CASSSTSGYGYTF.

Turning to this clone: Other DNA sequences in the sample encode the same CDR3. V is TRBV9 and J is TRBJ1-1; D is perhaps TRBD1 (5 bases). Deletions cut 0 bases from V and 8 bases from J, with 11 bases between. The CDR3 is 13 residues long. Germline CDR1 and CDR2: SGDLS and YYNGEE. CDR3 amino acids: CASSVGDGSEAFF. The CDR3 DNA follows: TGTGCCAGCAGCGTAGGGGACGGCAGCGAAGCTTTCTTT. Complete variable domain (other parts from reference TRBV9 and TRBJ1-1): DSGVTQTPKHLITATGQRVTLRCSPRSGDLSVYWYQQSLDQGLQFLIQYYNGEERAKGNILERFSAQQFPDLHSELNLSSLELGDSALYFCASSVGDGSEAFFGQGTRLTVV.

The genes are TRBV7-8 and TRBJ2-1, with 9 bases lining up with TRBD2. In germline, CDR1 is SGHVS, CDR2 FQNEAQ. J gave up 4 bases and V 1 base, and 11 bases lay outside the gene matches. This CDR3 spans 18 amino acids. The CDR3 sequence: CASSLGEPGLAGYNEQFF. CDR3 coding DNA: TGTGCCAGCAGCTTAGGGGAACCGGGACTAGCAGGGTACAATGAGCAGTTCTTC.